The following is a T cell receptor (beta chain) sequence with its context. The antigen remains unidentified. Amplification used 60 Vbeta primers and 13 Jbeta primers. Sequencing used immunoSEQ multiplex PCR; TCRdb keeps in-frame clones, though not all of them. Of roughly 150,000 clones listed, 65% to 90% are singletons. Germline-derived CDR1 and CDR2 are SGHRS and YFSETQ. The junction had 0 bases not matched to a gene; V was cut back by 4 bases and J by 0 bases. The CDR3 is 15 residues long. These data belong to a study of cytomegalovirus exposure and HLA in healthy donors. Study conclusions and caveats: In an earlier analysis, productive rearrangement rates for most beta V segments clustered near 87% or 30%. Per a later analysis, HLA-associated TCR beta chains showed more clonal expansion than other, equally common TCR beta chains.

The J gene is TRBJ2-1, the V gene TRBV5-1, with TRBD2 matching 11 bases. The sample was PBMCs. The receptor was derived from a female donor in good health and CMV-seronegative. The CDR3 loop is CASSTSGSSYNEQFF. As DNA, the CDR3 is TGCGCCAGCAGCACTAGCGGGAGCTCCTACAATGAGCAGTTCTTC. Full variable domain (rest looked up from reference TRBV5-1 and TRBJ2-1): KAGVTQTPRYLIKTRGQQVTLSCSPISGHRSVSWYQQTPGQGLQFLFEYFSETQRNKGNFPGRFSGRQFSNSRSEMNVSTLELGDSALYLCASSTSGSSYNEQFFGPGTRLTVL.